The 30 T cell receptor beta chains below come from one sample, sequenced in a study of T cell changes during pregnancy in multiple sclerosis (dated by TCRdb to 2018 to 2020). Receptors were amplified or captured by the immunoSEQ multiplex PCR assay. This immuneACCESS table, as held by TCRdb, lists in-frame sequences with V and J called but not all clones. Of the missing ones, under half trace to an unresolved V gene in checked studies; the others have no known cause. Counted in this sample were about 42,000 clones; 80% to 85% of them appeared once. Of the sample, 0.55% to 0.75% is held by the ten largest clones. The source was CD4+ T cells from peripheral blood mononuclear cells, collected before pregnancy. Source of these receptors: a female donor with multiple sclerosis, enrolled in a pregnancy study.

CDR3 in amino acids: CASSPRQHTEAFF. The CDR3 DNA follows: TGTGCCAGCAGCCCCCGACAGCACACTGAAGCTTTCTTT. The rearrangement links TRBV5-5 to TRBJ1-1, with D perhaps matching TRBD1 (5 bases). The ends were cut back, 4 bases at V and 3 bases at J, with 10 bases in the middle. This CDR3 contains 13 residues. Germline assignment: CDR1 SGHKS and CDR2 YYEKEE (reference sequence).

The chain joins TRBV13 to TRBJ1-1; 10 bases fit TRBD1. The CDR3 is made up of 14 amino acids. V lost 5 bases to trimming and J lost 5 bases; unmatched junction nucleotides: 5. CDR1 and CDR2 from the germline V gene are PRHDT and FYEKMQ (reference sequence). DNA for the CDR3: TGTGCCAGCAGCCCCGGGACAGGGGCTACTGAAGCTTTCTTT. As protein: CASSPGTGATEAFF.

CDR3 bases: TGTGCCAGTAGCCCGGAGACCGACCGATATGGCTACACCTTC. Amino acid sequence: CASSPETDRYGYTF. The rearrangement uses TRBV19 and TRBJ1-2; D remains ambiguous. V lost 6 bases and J lost 5, with 16 bases in between. Germline lookup yields CDR1 LNHDA and CDR2 SQIVND (reference sequence). CDR3 length: 14 residues.

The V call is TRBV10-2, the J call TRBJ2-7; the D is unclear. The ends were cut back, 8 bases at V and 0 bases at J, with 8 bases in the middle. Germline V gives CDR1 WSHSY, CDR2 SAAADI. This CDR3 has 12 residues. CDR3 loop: CASSRSSYEQYF. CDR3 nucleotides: TGCGCCAGCTCGAGGAGCTCCTACGAGCAGTACTTC.

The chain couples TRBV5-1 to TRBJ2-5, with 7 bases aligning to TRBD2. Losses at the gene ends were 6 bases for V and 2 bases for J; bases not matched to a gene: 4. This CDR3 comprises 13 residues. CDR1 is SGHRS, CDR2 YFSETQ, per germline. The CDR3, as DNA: TGCGCCAGCACGTTACTAGCGCAAGAGACCCAGTACTTC. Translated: CASTLLAQETQYF.

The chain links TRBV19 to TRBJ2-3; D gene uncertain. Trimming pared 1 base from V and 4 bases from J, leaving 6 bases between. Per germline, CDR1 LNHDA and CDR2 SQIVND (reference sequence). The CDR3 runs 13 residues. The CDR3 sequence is CASSIGPPDTQYF. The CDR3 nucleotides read TGTGCCAGTAGTATAGGGCCCCCAGATACGCAGTATTTT.

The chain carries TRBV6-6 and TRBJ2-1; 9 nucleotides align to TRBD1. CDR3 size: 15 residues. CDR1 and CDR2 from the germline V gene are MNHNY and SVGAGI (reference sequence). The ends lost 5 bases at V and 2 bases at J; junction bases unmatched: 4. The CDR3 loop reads CASSTTGGAYNEQFF. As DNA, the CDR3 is TGTGCCAGCAGTACCACAGGGGGCGCCTACAATGAGCAGTTCTTC.

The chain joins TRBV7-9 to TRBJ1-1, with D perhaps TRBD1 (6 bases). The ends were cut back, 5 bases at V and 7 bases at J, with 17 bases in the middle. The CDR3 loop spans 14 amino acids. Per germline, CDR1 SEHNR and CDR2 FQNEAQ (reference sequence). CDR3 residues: CASSQQGNRDEAFF. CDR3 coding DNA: TGTGCCAGCAGCCAACAGGGAAATCGGGATGAAGCTTTCTTT.

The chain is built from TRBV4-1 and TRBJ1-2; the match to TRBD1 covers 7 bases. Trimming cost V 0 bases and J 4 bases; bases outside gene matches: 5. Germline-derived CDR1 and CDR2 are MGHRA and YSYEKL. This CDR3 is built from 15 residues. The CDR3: CASSQDPTGTYGYTF. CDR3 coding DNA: TGCGCCAGCAGCCAAGACCCGACAGGGACCTATGGCTACACCTTC.

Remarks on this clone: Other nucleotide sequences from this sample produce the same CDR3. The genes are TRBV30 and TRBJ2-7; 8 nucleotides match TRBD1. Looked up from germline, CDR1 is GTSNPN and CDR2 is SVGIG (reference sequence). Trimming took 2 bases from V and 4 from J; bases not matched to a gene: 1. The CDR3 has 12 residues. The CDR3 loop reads CAWSRQGYEQYF. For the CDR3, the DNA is TGTGCCTGGAGTCGACAGGGGTACGAGCAGTACTTC.

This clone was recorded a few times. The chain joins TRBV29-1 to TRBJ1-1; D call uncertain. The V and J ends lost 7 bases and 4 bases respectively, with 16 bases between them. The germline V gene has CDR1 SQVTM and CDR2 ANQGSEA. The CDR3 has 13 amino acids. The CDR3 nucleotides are TGCAGCGGGAGGGTTGGAAGCGGCACTGAAGCTTTCTTT. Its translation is CSGRVGSGTEAFF.

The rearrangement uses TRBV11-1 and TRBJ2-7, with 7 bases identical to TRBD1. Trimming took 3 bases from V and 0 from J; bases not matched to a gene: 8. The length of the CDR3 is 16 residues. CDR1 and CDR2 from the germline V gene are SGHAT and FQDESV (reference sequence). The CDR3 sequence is CASSLTGTASSYEQYF. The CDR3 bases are TGTGCCAGCAGCTTGACCGGGACAGCGAGCTCCTACGAGCAGTACTTC.

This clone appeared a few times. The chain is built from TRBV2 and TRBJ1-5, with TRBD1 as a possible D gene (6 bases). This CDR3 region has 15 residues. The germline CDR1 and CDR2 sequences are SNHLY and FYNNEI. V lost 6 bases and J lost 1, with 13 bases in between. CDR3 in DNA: TGTGCCAGCAGAGTAAGGGACACCAGCAATCAGCCCCAGCATTTT. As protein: CASRVRDTSNQPQHF. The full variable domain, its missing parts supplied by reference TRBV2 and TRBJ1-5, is EPEVTQTPSHQVTQMGQEVILRCVPISNHLYFYWYRQILGQKVEFLVSFYNNEISEKSEIFDDQFSVERPDGSNFTLKIRSTKLEDSAMYFCASRVRDTSNQPQHFGDGTRLSIL.

This chain's CDR3 is CAITTIFGQGSEAFF. The CDR3 bases are TGTGCCATCACCACAATTTTCGGACAGGGGTCTGAAGCTTTCTTT. V and J are TRBV10-3 and TRBJ1-1; 9 nucleotides align to TRBD1. Germline V gene data show CDR1 as ENHRY and CDR2 as SYGVKD. CDR3 length: 15 amino acids. V lost 7 bases to trimming and J lost 6 bases; unmatched junction nucleotides: 12.

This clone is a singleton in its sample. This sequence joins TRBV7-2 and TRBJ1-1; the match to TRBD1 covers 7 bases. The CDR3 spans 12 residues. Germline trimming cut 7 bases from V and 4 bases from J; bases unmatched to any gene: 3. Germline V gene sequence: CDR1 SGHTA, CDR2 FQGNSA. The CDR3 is CASNRGATEAFF. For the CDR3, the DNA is TGTGCCAGCAACAGGGGTGCCACTGAAGCTTTCTTT.

Here the CDR3 DNA reads TGTGCCAGCAGCTATGGCGGGGGACACAATGAGCAGTTCTTC. It yields the protein CASSYGGGHNEQFF. The chain uses TRBV4-2 and TRBJ2-1; 7 bases map to TRBD2. With 5 bases clipped from V and 5 bases from J, the junction kept 6 bases outside the gene matches. The CDR3 has 14 amino acids. CDR1 and CDR2 (germline): LGHNA, YNFKEQ.

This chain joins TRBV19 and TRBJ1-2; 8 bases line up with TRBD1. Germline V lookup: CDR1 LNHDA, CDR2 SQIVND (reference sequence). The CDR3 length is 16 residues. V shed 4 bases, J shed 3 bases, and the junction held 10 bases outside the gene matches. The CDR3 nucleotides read TGTGCCAGTAGTACGATCTCCGGGACAGGCGACTATGGCTACACCTTC. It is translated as CASSTISGTGDYGYTF.

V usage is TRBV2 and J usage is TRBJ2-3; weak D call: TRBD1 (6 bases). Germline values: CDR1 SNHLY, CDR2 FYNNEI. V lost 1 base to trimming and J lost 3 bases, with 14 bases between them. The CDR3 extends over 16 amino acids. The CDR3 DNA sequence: TGTGCCAGCAGTGAAGAACCTACAGGGCGTACAGATACGCAGTATTTT. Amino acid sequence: CASSEEPTGRTDTQYF.

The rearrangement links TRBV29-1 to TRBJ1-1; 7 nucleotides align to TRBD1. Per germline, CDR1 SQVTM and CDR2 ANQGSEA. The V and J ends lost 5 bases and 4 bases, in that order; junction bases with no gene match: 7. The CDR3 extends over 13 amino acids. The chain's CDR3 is CSVNRGLGTEAFF. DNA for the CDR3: TGCAGCGTTAATAGGGGGCTGGGCACTGAAGCTTTCTTT.

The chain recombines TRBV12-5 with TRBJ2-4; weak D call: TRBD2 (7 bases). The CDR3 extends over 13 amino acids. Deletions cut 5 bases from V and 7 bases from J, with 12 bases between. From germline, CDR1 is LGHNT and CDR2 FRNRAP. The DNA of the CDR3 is TGTGCTAGTGGTCCCGAGGGGGGGAACATTCAGTACTTC. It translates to CASGPEGGNIQYF.

The CDR3 region is CASSSSLAGTIGEQFF. CDR3 nucleotide sequence: TGCGCCAGCAGCTCAAGTCTAGCGGGAACGATTGGAGAGCAGTTCTTC. The chain carries TRBV5-1 and TRBJ2-1; 9 bases fit TRBD2. The CDR3 consists of 16 residues. The V gene end was trimmed by 3 bases and the J gene end by 10 bases; junction bases not matched to a gene: 14. Per the germline V gene, CDR1 is SGHRS and CDR2 is YFSETQ.

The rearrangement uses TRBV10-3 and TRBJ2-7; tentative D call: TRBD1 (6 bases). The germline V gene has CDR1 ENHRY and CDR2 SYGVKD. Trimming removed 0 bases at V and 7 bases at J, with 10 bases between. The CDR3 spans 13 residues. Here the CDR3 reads CAISESGQGEQYF. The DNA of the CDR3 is TGTGCCATCAGTGAGTCGGGACAAGGGGAGCAGTACTTC.

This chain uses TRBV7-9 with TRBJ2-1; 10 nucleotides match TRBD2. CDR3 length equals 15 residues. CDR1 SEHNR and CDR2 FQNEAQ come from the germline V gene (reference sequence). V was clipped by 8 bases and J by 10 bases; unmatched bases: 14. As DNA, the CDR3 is TGTGCCAGCCTCCTTGCGGCTAGCGGGAGAGGGGAGCAGTTCTTC. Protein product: CASLLAASGRGEQFF.

CDR3 nucleotides: TGCGCCAGCAGCCAGACAGGGGGCACTCAGCCCCAGCATTTT. It yields the protein CASSQTGGTQPQHF. This chain uses TRBV5-1 with TRBJ1-5; 10 nucleotides agree with TRBD1. The germline CDR1 and CDR2 sequences are SGHRS and YFSETQ. J lost 6 bases, V lost 4 bases, and 4 bases had no gene match. The CDR3 is made up of 14 amino acids.

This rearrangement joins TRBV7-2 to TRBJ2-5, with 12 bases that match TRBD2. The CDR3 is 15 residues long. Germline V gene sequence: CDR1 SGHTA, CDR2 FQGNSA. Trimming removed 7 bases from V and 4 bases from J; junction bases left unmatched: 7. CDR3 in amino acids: CASTASGRGGETQYF. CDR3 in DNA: TGTGCCAGCACCGCTAGCGGGAGGGGAGGAGAGACCCAGTACTTC.

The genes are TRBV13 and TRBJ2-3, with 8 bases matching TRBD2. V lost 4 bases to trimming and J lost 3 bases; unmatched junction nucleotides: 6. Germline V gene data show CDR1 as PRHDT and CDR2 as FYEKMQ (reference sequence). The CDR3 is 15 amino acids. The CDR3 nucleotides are TGTGCCAGCAGCTCCAGCGGGAGAGGAACAGATACGCAGTATTTT. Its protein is CASSSSGRGTDTQYF.

In DNA form, the CDR3 reads TGTGCCAGCAGCCAGGACAGGGGTTACACCATATATTTT. This sequence encodes CASSQDRGYTIYF. The J gene is TRBJ1-3, the V gene TRBV7-2; 9 bases align to TRBD1. Germline values: CDR1 SGHTA, CDR2 FQGNSA. Trimming removed 5 bases from V and 8 bases from J; junction bases left unmatched: 4. CDR3 size: 13 residues.

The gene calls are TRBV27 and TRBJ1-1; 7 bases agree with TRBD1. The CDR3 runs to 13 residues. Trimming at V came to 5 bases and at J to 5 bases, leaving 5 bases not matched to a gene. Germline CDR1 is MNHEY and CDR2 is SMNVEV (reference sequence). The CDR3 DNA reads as TGTGCCAGCAGTCCAAACAGGGGAACTGAAGCTTTCTTT. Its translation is CASSPNRGTEAFF.

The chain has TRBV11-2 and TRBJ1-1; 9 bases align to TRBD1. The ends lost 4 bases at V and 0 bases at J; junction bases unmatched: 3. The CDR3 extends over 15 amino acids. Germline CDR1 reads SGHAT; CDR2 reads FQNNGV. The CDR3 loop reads CASSSTGGMNTEAFF. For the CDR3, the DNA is TGTGCCAGCAGCTCAACAGGGGGCATGAACACTGAAGCTTTCTTT.

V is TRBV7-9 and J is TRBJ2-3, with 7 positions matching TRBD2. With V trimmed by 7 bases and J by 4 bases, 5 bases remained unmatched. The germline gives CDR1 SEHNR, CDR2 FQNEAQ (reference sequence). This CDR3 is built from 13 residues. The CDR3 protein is CASKASGSDTQYF. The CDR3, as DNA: TGTGCCAGCAAAGCTAGCGGTTCAGATACGCAGTATTTT.